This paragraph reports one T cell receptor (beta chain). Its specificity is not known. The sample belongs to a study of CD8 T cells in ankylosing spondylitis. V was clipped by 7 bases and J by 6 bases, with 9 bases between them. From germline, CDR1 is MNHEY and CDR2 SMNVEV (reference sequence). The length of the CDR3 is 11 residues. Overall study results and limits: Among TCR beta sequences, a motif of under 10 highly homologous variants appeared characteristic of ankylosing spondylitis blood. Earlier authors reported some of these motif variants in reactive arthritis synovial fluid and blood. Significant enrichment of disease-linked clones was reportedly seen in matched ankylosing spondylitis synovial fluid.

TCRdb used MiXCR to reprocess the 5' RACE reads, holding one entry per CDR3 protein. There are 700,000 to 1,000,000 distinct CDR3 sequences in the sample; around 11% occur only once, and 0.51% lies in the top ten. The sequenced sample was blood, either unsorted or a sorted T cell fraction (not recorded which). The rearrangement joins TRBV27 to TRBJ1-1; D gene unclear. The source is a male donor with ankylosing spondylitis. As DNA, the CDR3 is TGTGCCAGCAAGGGTAGGGCTGAAGCTTTCTTT. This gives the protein CASKGRAEAFF.